This T cell receptor beta chain was profiled in a study of blood T cell repertoires in COVID-19. The CDR3 runs to 13 residues. Between the trimmed V and J ends, which lost 4 bases and 4 bases, there was a span of 9 bases. In germline, CDR1 is SGHDT, CDR2 YYEEEE. Repertoires were generated with immunoSEQ multiplex PCR, while TCRdb's copy carries only in-frame clones and drops some. The repertoire consists of 200,000 or so clones, with approximately 80% occurring once and the leading ten covering roughly 12%. The TCR sequence derives from an elderly woman with COVID-19, enrolled during active disease. This chain links TRBV5-6 with TRBJ1-5; a possible D gene is TRBD1 (5 bases). Sequenced input: peripheral blood. Written as DNA, the CDR3 is TGTGCCAGCAGCCTAAACAGGAATCAGCCCCAGCATTTT. This codes for CASSLNRNQPQHF. Variable domain in full (rest from reference TRBV5-6 and TRBJ1-5): DAGVTQSPTHLIKTRGQQVTLRCSPKSGHDTVSWYQQALGQGPQFIFQYYEEEERQRGNFPDRFSGHQFPNYSSELNVNALLLGDSALYLCASSLNRNQPQHFGDGTRLSIL.